The 17 T cell receptor beta chains presented below share a single source sample, sequenced in a study of T cell changes during pregnancy in multiple sclerosis. TCRdb's copy holds only in-frame clones and misses some; the assay was immunoSEQ multiplex PCR. This sample has more than 90,000 clones, with under 95% found just once. The source was peripheral blood, collected in the first trimester of pregnancy. The receptor set was obtained from a female donor with multiple sclerosis, enrolled in a pregnancy study.

This chain uses TRBV6-1 with TRBJ2-3; D is ambiguous. This CDR3 has 14 residues. The V end lost 2 bases, the J end lost 2 bases, and 8 bases lay between the germline ends. Germline V CDR1 and CDR2: MNHNS, SASEGT. CDR3 sequence: CASSEKGDTDTQYF. The CDR3 nucleotides read TGTGCCAGCAGTGAAAAAGGAGACACAGATACGCAGTATTTT.

The chain has TRBV6-5 and TRBJ2-2; 7 bases agree with TRBD2. This CDR3 comprises 16 residues. Trimming cost V 2 bases and J 2 bases; bases outside gene matches: 5. Germline V lookup: CDR1 MNHEY, CDR2 SVGAGI. CDR3 sequence reads: CASSYLGLGNTGELFF. CDR3 DNA sequence: TGTGCCAGCAGTTACCTTGGACTAGGCAACACCGGGGAGCTGTTTTTT.

This chain connects TRBV5-1 to TRBJ1-1, with 10 bases lining up with TRBD1. Germline V gene sequence: CDR1 SGHRS, CDR2 YFSETQ. Trimming removed 0 bases from V and 3 bases from J; junction bases left unmatched: 2. The CDR3 loop spans 15 amino acids. This CDR3 reads CASSLEGTGDTEAFF. CDR3 nucleotide sequence: TGCGCCAGCAGCTTGGAGGGGACAGGGGACACTGAAGCTTTCTTT.

The V gene is TRBV6-1, the J gene TRBJ2-7; possibly TRBD1 for D (7 bases). The CDR3 is made up of 14 amino acids. Germline V gene lookup returns CDR1 MNHNS and CDR2 SASEGT. The V gene lost 4 bases and the J gene lost 2 bases, with 12 bases spanning the gap. CDR3 sequence reads: CASSGRGRTYEQYF. CDR3 sequence (DNA): TGTGCCAGCAGTGGGAGGGGGCGGACCTACGAGCAGTACTTC.

The J gene is TRBJ1-4, the V gene TRBV6-5; D possibly corresponds to TRBD1 (6 bases). The CDR3 loop spans 15 amino acids. Trimming shortened V by 2 bases and J by 3 bases, and 10 bases separated the two germline ends. Germline values: CDR1 MNHEY, CDR2 SVGAGI. CDR3: CASSYASGANEKLFF. The CDR3 DNA sequence: TGTGCCAGCAGTTACGCGTCAGGGGCTAATGAAAAACTGTTTTTT.

The chain recombines TRBV9 with TRBJ2-2; 8 nucleotides match TRBD2. Germline V gives CDR1 SGDLS, CDR2 YYNGEE. The CDR3 length is 17 residues. J was trimmed by 8 bases and V by 0 bases; bases with no gene match: 12. Written as DNA, the CDR3 is TGTGCCAGCAGCGTAGAGCCCCAAGCGGGAGTTTCGGGGGAGCTGTTTTTT. Protein sequence: CASSVEPQAGVSGELFF. The full variable domain, with the rest looked up from reference TRBV9 and TRBJ2-2, is DSGVTQTPKHLITATGQRVTLRCSPRSGDLSVYWYQQSLDQGLQFLIQYYNGEERAKGNILERFSAQQFPDLHSELNLSSLELGDSALYFCASSVEPQAGVSGELFFGEGSRLTVL.

The V call is TRBV11-3, the J call TRBJ2-2; a weak D match, TRBD2 (6 bases). From germline, CDR1 is SGHNT and CDR2 YENEEA. Trimming shortened V by 6 bases and J by 5 bases, and 7 bases separated the two germline ends. CDR3 length: 12 amino acids. The CDR3 is CASREGTGELFF. CDR3 in DNA: TGTGCCAGCAGGGAGGGTACCGGGGAGCTGTTTTTT.

This chain joins TRBV19 and TRBJ2-5; TRBD2 is a possible D gene (7 bases). The V and J ends lost 5 bases and 0 bases respectively, with 13 bases between them. Germline V gene sequence: CDR1 LNHDA, CDR2 SQIVND (reference sequence). The CDR3 contains 15 residues. This CDR3 reads CASSGRGGYQETQYF. CDR3 DNA sequence: TGTGCCAGTAGTGGAAGGGGGGGGTACCAAGAGACCCAGTACTTC.

The chain employs TRBV7-9 and TRBJ2-1; tentatively, D is TRBD1 (6 bases). CDR3 length equals 16 residues. In germline, CDR1 is SEHNR, CDR2 FQNEAQ (reference sequence). V was shortened by 1 base and J by 0 bases, with 10 bases between the two germline ends. The CDR3, as DNA: TGTGCCAGCAGCTTAGTAGGGGGAGCCTCCTACAATGAGCAGTTCTTC. Its translation is CASSLVGGASYNEQFF.

The gene calls are TRBV19 and TRBJ2-7; 7 bases line up with TRBD1. Germline V gene sequence: CDR1 LNHDA, CDR2 SQIVND (reference sequence). J lost 6 bases, V lost 3 bases, and 5 bases had no gene match. The CDR3 length is 13 residues. As DNA, the CDR3 is TGTGCCAGTAGTATTTCCGCAGGGGGCGAGCAGTACTTC. This codes for CASSISAGGEQYF.

The gene calls are TRBV9 and TRBJ1-1, with no clear D. The germline V gene has CDR1 SGDLS and CDR2 YYNGEE. V was shortened by 2 bases and J by 1 base, with 6 bases between the two germline ends. The CDR3 runs to 13 residues. The CDR3 nucleotides read TGTGCCAGCAGCGTTCTCAGGAACACTGAAGCTTTCTTT. Protein: CASSVLRNTEAFF.

The chain links TRBV30 to TRBJ2-2; 11 bases align to TRBD2. CDR3 length equals 17 residues. Germline trimming cut 5 bases from V and 5 bases from J; bases unmatched to any gene: 13. Per germline, CDR1 GTSNPN and CDR2 SVGIG (reference sequence). The CDR3 DNA follows: TGTGCCTGGGGGGATAGCGGGAGGGCCCTCGGGACCGGGGAGCTGTTTTTT. Amino acids: CAWGDSGRALGTGELFF.

The J gene is TRBJ2-7, the V gene TRBV5-1; 12 bases fit TRBD2. V gave up 4 bases and J gave up 7 bases; unmatched junction bases: 9. The length of the CDR3 is 15 residues. The germline gives CDR1 SGHRS, CDR2 YFSETQ. The CDR3: CASSGTLAGGREQYF. The CDR3 DNA reads as TGCGCCAGCAGCGGTACCCTAGCGGGAGGGCGTGAGCAGTACTTC. Supplemented by reference TRBV5-1 and TRBJ2-7, the full variable domain reads KAGVTQTPRYLIKTRGQQVTLSCSPISGHRSVSWYQQTPGQGLQFLFEYFSETQRNKGNFPGRFSGRQFSNSRSEMNVSTLELGDSALYLCASSGTLAGGREQYFGPGTRLTVT.

The sample holds one count of this clone. The CDR3 protein is CASSRFGDRDNPNEKLFF. In DNA form, the CDR3 reads TGTGCCAGCAGTCGATTCGGGGATCGAGATAATCCTAATGAAAAACTGTTTTTT. The gene calls are TRBV2 and TRBJ1-4; D remains ambiguous. V was shortened by 5 bases and J by 3 bases, with 22 bases between the two germline ends. The CDR3 runs to 18 residues. Germline V lookup: CDR1 SNHLY, CDR2 FYNNEI.

This chain links TRBV7-2 with TRBJ2-7; 8 bases fit TRBD2. The CDR3 covers 16 residues. Germline V gene data show CDR1 as SGHTA and CDR2 as FQGNSA. J gave up 3 bases and V 5 bases, and 12 bases lay outside the gene matches. The CDR3 reads CASSLGLERPHYEQYF. In nucleotides, the CDR3 is TGTGCCAGCAGCCTGGGACTAGAAAGGCCGCACTACGAGCAGTACTTC. Full variable domain (outside the CDR3, taken from reference TRBV7-2 and TRBJ2-7): GAGVSQSPSNKVTEKGKDVELRCDPISGHTALYWYRQSLGQGLEFLIYFQGNSAPDKSGLPSDRFSAERTGGSVSTLTIQRTQQEDSAVYLCASSLGLERPHYEQYFGPGTRLTVT.

This sequence joins TRBV29-1 and TRBJ1-2; TRBD1 matches at 9 bases. This CDR3 has 13 residues. The V gene's germline CDR1 is SQVTM and CDR2 ANQGSEA. V was pared by 3 bases and J by 3 bases, with 2 bases of the junction left unmatched. For the CDR3, the DNA is TGCAGCGTTGATCGACAGGGGGACTATGGCTACACCTTC. Amino acids: CSVDRQGDYGYTF. Together with reference TRBV29-1 and TRBJ1-2, the CDR3 gives the full variable domain: SAVISQKPSRDICQRGTSLTIQCQVDSQVTMMFWYRQQPGQSLTLIATANQGSEATYESGFVIDKFPISRPNLTFSTLTVSNMSPEDSSIYLCSVDRQGDYGYTFGSGTRLTVV.

This chain links TRBV6-5 with TRBJ2-5; a possible D gene is TRBD2 (5 bases). The CDR3 length is 13 residues. Between the trimmed V and J ends, which lost 2 bases and 9 bases, there was a span of 13 bases. The V gene's germline CDR1 is MNHEY and CDR2 SVGAGI. As DNA, the CDR3 is TGTGCCAGCAGTTACAGGACTGGAGATCCCCAGTACTTC. This sequence encodes CASSYRTGDPQYF.